Each of the 22 T cell receptor beta chains below was sequenced from the same sample in a study of shared clonotypes between healthy human individuals. The assay was immunoSEQ multiplex PCR, and TCRdb's table has in-frame clones only and misses some. The sample consists of 950,000 to 1,300,000 clones, 65% to 80% of them appearing once. What was sequenced was memory CD4+ T cells sorted from blood. Subset noted: CD45RA-negative fraction. These receptors came from a man younger than 30 in good health.

The chain has TRBV10-3 and TRBJ2-7; TRBD1 agrees at 7 bases. V lost 2 bases and J lost 2; bases outside the gene matches: 6. The length of the CDR3 is 15 residues. Germline lookup yields CDR1 ENHRY and CDR2 SYGVKD. The CDR3 region has the DNA TGTGCCATCAGTGAGGGGACAGTCCCTCCCTACGAGCAGTACTTC. It specifies CAISEGTVPPYEQYF.

This clone was seen only once. The genes are TRBV5-1 and TRBJ2-3; no clear D gene. This CDR3 contains 12 residues. Between the trimmed V and J ends, which lost 0 bases and 6 bases, there was a span of 5 bases. Per germline, CDR1 SGHRS and CDR2 YFSETQ. CDR3 amino acids: CASSLARDTQYF. Here the CDR3 DNA reads TGCGCCAGCAGCTTGGCCCGGGATACGCAGTATTTT.

J is TRBJ2-1 and V is TRBV7-8, with no clear D. The V gene lost 6 bases and the J gene lost 9 bases, with 15 bases spanning the gap. This CDR3 is 13 amino acids long. The germline gives CDR1 SGHVS, CDR2 FQNEAQ. CDR3 region: CASRQSGVTEQFF. The CDR3 DNA reads as TGTGCCAGCAGACAGAGTGGCGTTACTGAGCAGTTCTTC.

This rearrangement joins TRBV27 to TRBJ2-2; 8 nucleotides agree with TRBD1. Germline CDR1 is MNHEY and CDR2 is SMNVEV (reference sequence). The CDR3 runs to 14 residues. V shed 10 bases and J 4 bases; nucleotides not matched to a gene: 8. The CDR3 bases are TGTGCCACCGTAGGACAGGGCGGCACCGGGGAGCTGTTTTTT. This codes for CATVGQGGTGELFF.

The chain joins TRBV11-2 to TRBJ2-5; no definite D call. V lost 4 bases to trimming and J lost 5 bases, with 14 bases between them. The CDR3 spans 14 residues. Germline V gene lookup returns CDR1 SGHAT and CDR2 FQNNGV. CDR3 nucleotide sequence: TGTGCCAGCAGCTCCGGGCCCCACGCGGAGACCCAGTACTTC. Protein: CASSSGPHAETQYF.

This clone was counted a few times. The chain couples TRBV5-1 to TRBJ1-2; D not resolved. Per the germline V gene, CDR1 is SGHRS and CDR2 is YFSETQ. This CDR3 has 14 residues. Trimming took 1 base from V and 8 from J, leaving 15 bases between them. The CDR3 spells CASSLNFPGWGYTF. The CDR3 DNA reads TGCGCCAGCAGCTTGAATTTTCCGGGTTGGGGCTACACCTTC.

This chain uses TRBV5-1 with TRBJ1-1; D perhaps matches TRBD1 (5 bases). Trimming shortened V by 1 base and J by 5 bases, and 9 bases separated the two germline ends. The germline V gene has CDR1 SGHRS and CDR2 YFSETQ. This CDR3 is built from 13 residues. CDR3 residues: CASSLRGDTEAFF. The CDR3 DNA reads as TGCGCCAGCAGCTTGAGGGGAGATACTGAAGCTTTCTTT.

This rearrangement joins TRBV7-2 to TRBJ2-7; D gene ambiguous. The V end lost 2 bases, the J end lost 3 bases, and 14 bases lay between the germline ends. The germline V gene encodes CDR1 SGHTA and CDR2 FQGNSA. The CDR3 has 15 residues. In DNA, the CDR3 is TGTGCCAGCAGCTTATCGGTAGGGTCATTCTACGAGCAGTACTTC. Translated: CASSLSVGSFYEQYF.

V usage is TRBV6-5 and J usage is TRBJ1-2; 7 nucleotides match TRBD1. Trimming removed 6 bases from V and 9 bases from J; junction bases left unmatched: 7. Germline assignment: CDR1 MNHEY and CDR2 SVGAGI. The length of the CDR3 is 12 residues. The CDR3 spells CASSPDRDRYTF. In DNA form, the CDR3 reads TGTGCCAGCAGCCCTGACAGGGATCGCTACACCTTC.

The gene calls are TRBV4-3 and TRBJ2-5, with D unresolved. The J call is in doubt because the DNA end fits TRBJ2-7 better. The CDR3 consists of 13 residues. Germline V CDR1 and CDR2: LGHNA, YSLEER. The CDR3: CASSQELGIEQYF. The CDR3 region has the DNA TGCGCCAGCAGCCAAGAGTTGGGAATCGAGCAGTACTTC.

The CDR3 region has the DNA TGCGCCAGCAGCTTTACAGGGACGGATGGCTACACCTTC. This translates into CASSFTGTDGYTF. V is TRBV5-1 and J is TRBJ1-2; D is possibly TRBD1 (6 bases). V shed 2 bases and J shed 6 bases, with 11 bases lying between them. The germline V gene encodes CDR1 SGHRS and CDR2 YFSETQ. This CDR3 has 13 residues.

This sequence joins TRBV5-8 and TRBJ2-7, with D tentatively TRBD1 (5 bases). The V gene's germline CDR1 is SGHTS and CDR2 YDEGEE. The CDR3 runs to 16 residues. Trimming removed 4 bases at V and 3 bases at J, with 20 bases between. As DNA, the CDR3 is TGTGCCAGCAGCCCTTGGGGCCGGACGGTGAACTACGAGCAGTACTTC. Its translation: CASSPWGRTVNYEQYF.

The chain has TRBV13 and TRBJ1-3, with TRBD1 identical over 7 bases. J was trimmed by 4 bases and V by 5 bases; bases with no gene match: 8. This CDR3 spans 15 amino acids. CDR1 is PRHDT, CDR2 FYEKMQ, per germline (reference sequence). The CDR3 DNA is TGTGCCAGCAGCGTCACAGGGGTAGGAGGAAACACCATATATTTT. Translation gives CASSVTGVGGNTIYF.

This chain joins TRBV19 and TRBJ2-7, with D perhaps TRBD1 or TRBD2 (5 bases each). The V gene lost 3 bases and the J gene lost 5 bases, with 14 bases spanning the gap. Germline CDR1 LNHDA, CDR2 SQIVND (reference sequence). The CDR3 spans 14 residues. For the CDR3, the DNA is TGTGCCAGTAGTATCCCGGCAGGGACGAACGAGCAGTACTTC. It translates to CASSIPAGTNEQYF. Drawing the rest from reference TRBV19 and TRBJ2-7, the complete variable domain is DGGITQSPKYLFRKEGQNVTLSCEQNLNHDAMYWYRQDPGQGLRLIYYSQIVNDFQKGDIAEGYSVSREKKESFPLTVTSAQKNPTAFYLCASSIPAGTNEQYFGPGTRLTVT.

The CDR3 region has the DNA TGCGCCAGCAGCCCAGGGGGCACTGAAGCTTTCTTT. Its protein is CASSPGGTEAFF. The V call is TRBV4-1, the J call TRBJ1-1; 7 bases fit TRBD1. V lost 4 bases and J lost 4; bases outside the gene matches: 0. This CDR3 contains 12 residues. Germline loops: CDR1 MGHRA, CDR2 YSYEKL.

This clone was seen a few times. This chain links TRBV28 with TRBJ2-3, with 7 positions matching TRBD2. The CDR3 runs 18 residues. Germline V lookup: CDR1 MDHEN, CDR2 SYDVKM. V was clipped by 5 bases and J by 3 bases; unmatched bases: 17. The CDR3 protein is CASSLTSSLGGRTDTQYF. The CDR3 coding sequence is TGTGCCAGCAGTCTAACCTCCTCGCTAGGCGGGAGAACAGATACGCAGTATTTT.

The rearrangement joins TRBV6-5 to TRBJ2-1, with 10 bases identical to TRBD2. The CDR3 extends over 11 amino acids. Germline V gene lookup returns CDR1 MNHEY and CDR2 SVGAGI. The V gene end was trimmed by 6 bases and the J gene end by 15 bases; junction bases not matched to a gene: 5. Here the CDR3 reads CASRDLAGVFF. For the CDR3, the DNA is TGTGCCAGCAGGGATCTAGCGGGGGTGTTCTTC.

This clone was seen at least ten times. This sequence joins TRBV2 and TRBJ1-1, with D perhaps TRBD1 (6 bases). The germline CDR1 and CDR2 sequences are SNHLY and FYNNEI. V dropped 8 bases and J dropped 5 bases, with 18 bases sitting between them. CDR3 length equals 14 residues. This chain's CDR3 is CASVKLGGHTEAFF. The CDR3 DNA reads TGTGCCAGCGTCAAGTTGGGGGGCCATACTGAAGCTTTCTTT.

V usage is TRBV5-1 and J usage is TRBJ1-1; D gene unclear. V lost 1 base to trimming and J lost 1 base, with 14 bases between them. This CDR3 region has 16 residues. CDR1 and CDR2 from the germline V gene are SGHRS and YFSETQ. The CDR3 DNA reads as TGCGCCAGCAGCTTGTTTTCGGGATTTGAGAACACTGAAGCTTTCTTT. Its protein product is CASSLFSGFENTEAFF.

This clone was recorded a few times. The chain is built from TRBV15 and TRBJ1-2; D may be TRBD1 (5 bases). Deletions cut 3 bases from V and 0 bases from J, with 11 bases between. The CDR3 spans 15 residues. CDR1 is LNHNV, CDR2 YYDKDF, per germline (reference sequence). DNA for the CDR3: TGTGCCACCAGCAGGACCAGGGAGACTAACTATGGCTACACCTTC. The encoded protein is CATSRTRETNYGYTF.

V and J are TRBV11-2 and TRBJ2-5, with 13 bases matching TRBD2. The germline V gene has CDR1 SGHAT and CDR2 FQNNGV. J was trimmed by 5 bases and V by 6 bases; bases with no gene match: 9. This CDR3 comprises 16 residues. The CDR3, as DNA: TGTGCCAGCAGTCAAACTAGCGGGAGGGCCGTGGAGACCCAGTACTTC. It encodes CASSQTSGRAVETQYF.

The chain has TRBV11-1 and TRBJ2-2; 8 bases line up with TRBD1. V shed 6 bases and J 2 bases; nucleotides not matched to a gene: 2. This CDR3 spans 14 amino acids. Germline V gene data show CDR1 as SGHAT and CDR2 as FQDESV (reference sequence). CDR3 nucleotide sequence: TGTGCCAGCAGGGACAGGGTTAACACCGGGGAGCTGTTTTTT. Amino acids: CASRDRVNTGELFF. Full variable domain (outside the CDR3, taken from reference TRBV11-1 and TRBJ2-2): EAEVAQSPRYKITEKSQAVAFWCDPISGHATLYWYRQILGQGPELLVQFQDESVVDDSQLPKDRFSAERLKGVDSTLKIQPAELGDSAMYLCASRDRVNTGELFFGEGSRLTVL.